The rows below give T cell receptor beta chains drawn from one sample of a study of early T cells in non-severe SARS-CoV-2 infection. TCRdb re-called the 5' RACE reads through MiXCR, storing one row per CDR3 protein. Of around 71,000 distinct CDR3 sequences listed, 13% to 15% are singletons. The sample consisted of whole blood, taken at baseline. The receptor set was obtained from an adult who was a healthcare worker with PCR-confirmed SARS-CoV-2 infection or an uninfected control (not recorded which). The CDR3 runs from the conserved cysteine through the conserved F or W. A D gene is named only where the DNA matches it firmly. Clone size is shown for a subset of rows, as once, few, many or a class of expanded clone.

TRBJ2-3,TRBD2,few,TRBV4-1,CASSQEQTSGRTDTQYF,TGCGCCAGCAGCCAAGAACAGACTAGCGGGAGGACAGATACGCAGTATTTT
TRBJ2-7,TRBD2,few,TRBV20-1,CSAIHPVSAGGIYEQYF,TGCAGTGCTATTCACCCCGTTTCAGCGGGAGGAATCTACGAGCAGTACTTC
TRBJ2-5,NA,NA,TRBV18,CASSPPGHQETQYF,TGTGCCAGCTCACCACCGGGACATCAAGAGACCCAGTACTTC
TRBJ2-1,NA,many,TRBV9,CASSVASEEQFF,TGTGCCAGCAGCGTAGCTAGCGAGGAGCAGTTCTTC
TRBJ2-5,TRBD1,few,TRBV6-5,CASSRGDRGEETQYF,TGTGCCAGCAGCCGGGGGGACAGGGGAGAAGAGACCCAGTACTTC
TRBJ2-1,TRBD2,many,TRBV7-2,CASSFGLAGNNEQFF,TGTGCCAGCAGCTTTGGACTAGCGGGAAATAATGAGCAGTTCTTC
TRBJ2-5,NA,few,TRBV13,CASSLPLSSAQYF,TGTGCCAGCAGCTTGCCCCTTTCGTCGGCCCAGTACTTC
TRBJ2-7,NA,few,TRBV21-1,CASSKPQVDRLYEQYF,TGTGCCAGCAGCAAGCCCCAGGTGGACAGACTATACGAGCAGTACTTC
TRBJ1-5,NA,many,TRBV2,CASSEQGMGQPQHF,TGTGCCAGCAGTGAACAGGGGATGGGTCAGCCCCAGCATTTT
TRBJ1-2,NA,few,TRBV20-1,CSATGNSYGYTF,TGCAGTGCTACAGGGAATTCCTATGGCTACACCTTC
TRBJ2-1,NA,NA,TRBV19,CASSWGSDEQFF,TGTGCCAGTAGTTGGGGGAGTGATGAGCAGTTCTTC
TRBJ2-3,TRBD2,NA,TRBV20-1,CSARLAGGPSDTQYF,TGCAGTGCTAGGCTAGCGGGAGGGCCCTCGGATACGCAGTATTTT
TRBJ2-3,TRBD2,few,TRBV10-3,CAISGPTSGSSDTQYF,TGTGCCATCAGTGGACCGACTAGCGGGAGTTCAGATACGCAGTATTTT
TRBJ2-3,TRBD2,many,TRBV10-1,CASSESGRPQDTQYF,TGCGCCAGCAGTGAGAGCGGGAGACCCCAGGATACGCAGTATTTT
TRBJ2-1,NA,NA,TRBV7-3,CASSVQGGNEQFF,TGTGCCAGCAGCGTCCAGGGCGGCAATGAGCAGTTCTTC
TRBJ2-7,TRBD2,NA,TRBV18,CARSPGSGVYEQYF,TGTGCCAGATCACCGGGTAGCGGGGTCTACGAGCAGTACTTC
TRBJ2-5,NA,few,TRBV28,CASSSHTQGSETQYF,TGTGCCAGCAGTTCTCATACCCAGGGATCAGAGACCCAGTACTTC
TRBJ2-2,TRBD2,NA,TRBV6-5,CASSFNTLVSGSDGELFF,TGTGCCAGCAGTTTCAACACCCTGGTTAGCGGGAGCGACGGGGAGCTGTTTTTT
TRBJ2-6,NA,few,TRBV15,CATSQSSGANVLTF,TGTGCCACCAGCCAGAGCTCTGGGGCCAACGTCCTGACTTTC
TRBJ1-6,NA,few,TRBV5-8,CASSLGGPLHF,TGTGCCAGCAGCTTGGGGGGACCCCTCCACTTT
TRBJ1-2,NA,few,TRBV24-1,CATSARQGAYGYTF,TGTGCCACCAGTGCTCGACAAGGGGCCTATGGCTACACCTTC
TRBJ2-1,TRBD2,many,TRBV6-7,CASSTLGRENEQFF,TGTGCCAGCAGCACCCTCGGGAGGGAGAATGAGCAGTTCTTC
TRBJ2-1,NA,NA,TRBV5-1,CASSLALRDSNEQFF,TGCGCCAGCAGCTTGGCCCTGAGAGACTCCAATGAGCAGTTCTTC
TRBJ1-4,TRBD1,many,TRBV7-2,CASRAPGQGNEKLFF,TGTGCCAGCAGGGCCCCGGGACAGGGAAATGAAAAACTGTTTTTT
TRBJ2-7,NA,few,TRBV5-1,CASSMGQAEQYF,TGCGCCAGCAGCATGGGCCAAGCCGAGCAGTACTTC
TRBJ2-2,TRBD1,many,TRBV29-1,CSVRETGDTGELFF,TGCAGCGTTAGGGAGACAGGGGACACCGGGGAGCTGTTTTTT
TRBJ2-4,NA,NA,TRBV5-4,CASSSTGRENIQYF,TGTGCCAGCAGCTCTACGGGACGCGAAAACATTCAGTACTTC
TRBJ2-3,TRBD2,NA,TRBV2,CASSGRTSGRTDTQYF,TGTGCCAGCAGCGGTCGGACTAGCGGGAGAACAGATACGCAGTATTTT
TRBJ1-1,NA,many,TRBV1,CTSSHHQTAEAFF,TGCACCAGCAGCCATCATCAGACTGCTGAAGCTTTCTTT
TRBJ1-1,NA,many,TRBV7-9,CASSLIPLGRDTEAFF,TGTGCCAGCAGCCTAATTCCCCTCGGTAGGGACACTGAAGCTTTCTTT
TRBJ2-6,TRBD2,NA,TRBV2,CATGTTSSGANVLTF,TGTGCCACGGGGACTACAAGCTCTGGGGCCAACGTCCTGACTTTC
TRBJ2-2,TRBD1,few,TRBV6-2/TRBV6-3,CASSPSTGSVFAGELFF,TGTGCCAGCAGTCCCTCGACAGGGAGCGTCTTCGCCGGGGAGCTGTTTTTT
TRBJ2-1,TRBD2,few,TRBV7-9,CASSLGLAGAHVEQFF,TGTGCCAGCAGCTTAGGGCTAGCGGGAGCCCATGTTGAGCAGTTCTTC
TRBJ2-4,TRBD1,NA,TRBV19,CASSTRTGNIQYF,TGTGCCAGTAGTACTAGGACAGGGAACATTCAGTACTTC
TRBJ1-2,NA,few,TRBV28,CASSSTTGGYTF,TGTGCCAGCAGCTCTACTACCGGCGGCTACACCTTC
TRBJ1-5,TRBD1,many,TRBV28,CASSTGQGGNQPQHF,TGTGCCAGCAGTACAGGACAGGGCGGCAATCAGCCCCAGCATTTT